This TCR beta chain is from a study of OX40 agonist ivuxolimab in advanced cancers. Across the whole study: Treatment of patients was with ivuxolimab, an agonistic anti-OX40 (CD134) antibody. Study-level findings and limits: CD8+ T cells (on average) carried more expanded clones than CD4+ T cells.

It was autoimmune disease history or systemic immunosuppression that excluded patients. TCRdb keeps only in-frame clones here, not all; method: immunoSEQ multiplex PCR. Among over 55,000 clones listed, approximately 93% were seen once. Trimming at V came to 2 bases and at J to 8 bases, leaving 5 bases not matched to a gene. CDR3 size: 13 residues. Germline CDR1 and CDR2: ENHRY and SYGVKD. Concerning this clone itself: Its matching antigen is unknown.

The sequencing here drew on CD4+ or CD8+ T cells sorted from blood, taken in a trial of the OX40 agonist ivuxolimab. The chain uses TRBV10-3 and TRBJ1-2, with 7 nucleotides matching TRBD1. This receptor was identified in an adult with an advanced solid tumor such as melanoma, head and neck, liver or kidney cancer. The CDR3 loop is CAISETDRYGYTF. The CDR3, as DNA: TGTGCCATCAGTGAGACGGACAGGTACGGCTACACCTTC.